One sample yielded the 22 T cell receptor beta chains listed below, sequenced in a study of shared clonotypes between healthy human individuals. Naive CD8 cells were CD45RO-negative, positively selected for CCR7, excluding terminally differentiated effector memory CD45RA+ cells. Clones were read by immunoSEQ multiplex PCR, and TCRdb kept only the in-frame ones, dropping some. The sample holds about 2 million clones; 85% to 95% are singletons and the top ten take more than 0.9%. Material: naive CD8+ T cells sorted from blood. The origin of the receptors is a man aged 18 to 30 in good health.

The gene calls are TRBV10-3 and TRBJ2-3; 8 positions agree with TRBD2. Trimming cost V 2 bases and J 1 base; bases outside gene matches: 11. Looked up from germline, CDR1 is ENHRY and CDR2 is SYGVKD. The CDR3 contains 18 residues. The CDR3 nucleotides are TGTGCCATCAGTGAGGCCGCTGGGACTAGGATGGGCACAGATACGCAGTATTTT. It is translated as CAISEAAGTRMGTDTQYF.

The rearrangement links TRBV11-2 to TRBJ1-4; D unresolved. With 6 bases removed from V and 3 bases from J, the gap between germline ends came to 11 bases. Germline CDR1 reads SGHAT; CDR2 reads FQNNGV. CDR3 size: 14 residues. The CDR3 nucleotides read TGTGCCAGCAGTCAGGACCTACCTAATGAAAAACTGTTTTTT. Translating gives CASSQDLPNEKLFF.

This chain joins TRBV28 and TRBJ2-7; D assignment may be TRBD1 or TRBD2 (6 bases each). The germline CDR1 and CDR2 sequences are MDHEN and SYDVKM. The CDR3 is 15 residues long. V lost 5 bases, J lost 3 bases, and 17 bases lay in between. CDR3 DNA: TGTGCCAGCAGTCCCCTCGGGGGCGGATTCTACGAGCAGTACTTC. Encoded protein: CASSPLGGGFYEQYF.

The chain carries TRBV7-9 and TRBJ2-7; 8 bases are a match to TRBD1. V dropped 4 bases and J dropped 2; count of bases not matched to a gene: 4. CDR3 length equals 14 residues. Germline CDR1 SEHNR, CDR2 FQNEAQ (reference sequence). The CDR3 DNA reads as TGTGCCAGCAGCTCTTTACAGGGGGCCTACGAGCAGTACTTC. Protein sequence: CASSSLQGAYEQYF.

This clone was recorded once. The rearrangement uses TRBV6-5 and TRBJ2-7; maybe TRBD1 (7 bases). Germline assignment: CDR1 MNHEY and CDR2 SVGAGI. Between the trimmed V and J ends, which lost 2 bases and 6 bases, there was a span of 14 bases. The CDR3 extends over 14 amino acids. The CDR3 spells CASSYGQGGFEQYF. CDR3 nucleotide sequence: TGTGCCAGCAGTTACGGCCAGGGGGGATTCGAGCAGTACTTC.

The genes are TRBV5-6 and TRBJ1-4; D ambiguous. The CDR3 contains 14 residues. The germline gives CDR1 SGHDT, CDR2 YYEEEE. With 0 bases removed from V and 5 bases from J, the gap between germline ends came to 8 bases. The CDR3 protein is CASSLALGNEKLFF. DNA of the CDR3: TGTGCCAGCAGCTTGGCCTTAGGGAATGAAAAACTGTTTTTT.

This chain joins TRBV9 and TRBJ2-3; weak D call: TRBD2 (5 bases). The V gene's germline CDR1 is SGDLS and CDR2 YYNGEE. The CDR3 totals 18 residues. With 5 bases removed from V and 2 bases from J, the gap between germline ends came to 24 bases. CDR3 in amino acids: CASSTYAASYRDTDTQYF. CDR3 in DNA: TGTGCCAGCAGTACCTATGCGGCTAGCTATAGGGACACAGATACGCAGTATTTT.

The J gene is TRBJ1-3, the V gene TRBV19; D unresolved. V dropped 2 bases and J dropped 2 bases, with 13 bases sitting between them. This CDR3 has 16 residues. Germline CDR1 is LNHDA and CDR2 is SQIVND (reference sequence). CDR3 nucleotide sequence: TGTGCCAGTAGTATACTTTCAGAGGGAACTGGAAACACCATATATTTT. Protein: CASSILSEGTGNTIYF.

The chain is built from TRBV27 and TRBJ1-2; tentatively, D is TRBD1 (5 bases). The germline V gene has CDR1 MNHEY and CDR2 SMNVEV (reference sequence). Trimming pared 3 bases from V and 4 bases from J, leaving 18 bases between. CDR3 length: 16 residues. CDR3 in amino acids: CASSLSGSPGRYGYTF. The CDR3 nucleotides read TGTGCCAGCAGTTTGTCTGGGTCCCCAGGGCGCTATGGCTACACCTTC.

The V gene is TRBV4-2, the J gene TRBJ2-1; weak D call: TRBD2 (6 bases). V lost 4 bases and J lost 7, with 8 bases in between. Germline-derived CDR1 and CDR2 are LGHNA and YNFKEQ. The CDR3 extends over 12 amino acids. CDR3 loop: CASSRSGNEQFF. The CDR3 DNA reads TGTGCCAGCAGCCGTAGCGGAAATGAGCAGTTCTTC.

This sequence joins TRBV2 and TRBJ1-1, with TRBD1 identical over 9 bases. The germline V gene has CDR1 SNHLY and CDR2 FYNNEI. The CDR3 is 15 amino acids. With V trimmed by 6 bases and J by 7 bases, 12 bases remained unmatched. The CDR3 region has the DNA TGTGCCAGCAGGCTACAGGGGGCCGAAATCGGTGAAGCTTTCTTT. Translation: CASRLQGAEIGEAFF.

This chain uses TRBV30 with TRBJ2-1; the D gene could be TRBD1 or TRBD2 (5 bases each). Trimming took off 4 bases at V and 0 bases at J, with 13 bases between the two ends. The CDR3 covers 15 residues. Germline CDR1 and CDR2: GTSNPN and SVGIG (reference sequence). The CDR3 is CAWTGLLSSYNEQFF. The CDR3 DNA is TGTGCCTGGACGGGGCTCCTTAGCTCCTACAATGAGCAGTTCTTC.

CDR3 nucleotide sequence: TGTGCCAGCAGCTCCCGACAGGGGATGAGCTCCTACAATGAGCAGTTCTTC. Translation: CASSSRQGMSSYNEQFF. The chain joins TRBV11-3 to TRBJ2-1; 8 bases line up with TRBD1. V lost 4 bases and J lost 0; bases outside the gene matches: 8. The germline CDR1 and CDR2 sequences are SGHNT and YENEEA. CDR3 length: 17 amino acids.

V gene TRBV2 combines with J gene TRBJ2-7, with 8 bases that match TRBD2. Germline CDR1 SNHLY, CDR2 FYNNEI. The V gene end was trimmed by 8 bases and the J gene end by 4 bases; junction bases not matched to a gene: 7. CDR3 size: 13 residues. In DNA, the CDR3 is TGTGCCAGCCTCCGGGGGGGCGGGTACGAGCAGTACTTC. Its translation is CASLRGGGYEQYF.

The chain joins TRBV30 to TRBJ2-7, with 8 nucleotides matching TRBD1. This CDR3 region has 12 residues. CDR1 and CDR2 (germline): GTSNPN, SVGIG (reference sequence). The V segment lost 5 bases and the J segment 6 bases; nucleotides outside the gene matches: 6. The CDR3 spells CAWGSGQGEQYF. CDR3 nucleotides: TGTGCCTGGGGGTCTGGACAGGGCGAGCAGTACTTC.

V is TRBV7-3 and J is TRBJ2-7; 7 positions agree with TRBD2. J lost 0 bases, V lost 2 bases, and 13 bases had no gene match. Germline CDR1 is SGHTA and CDR2 is FQGTGA. This CDR3 spans 18 amino acids. The CDR3 sequence is CASSLSVAGASNSYEQYF. The DNA for the CDR3 is TGTGCCAGCAGCTTATCGGTAGCGGGTGCTTCAAACTCCTACGAGCAGTACTTC.

The chain is built from TRBV11-1 and TRBJ2-3; TRBD1 matches 9 bases. From germline, CDR1 is SGHAT and CDR2 FQDESV (reference sequence). Trimming removed 4 bases from V and 2 bases from J; junction bases left unmatched: 13. The CDR3 runs to 18 residues. The chain's CDR3 is CASSSRVGGTGYTDTQYF. The CDR3 nucleotides read TGTGCCAGCAGCTCTAGGGTTGGCGGGACAGGGTACACAGATACGCAGTATTTT.

The rearrangement links TRBV10-2 to TRBJ2-1, with TRBD2 matching over 13 bases. The germline V gene encodes CDR1 WSHSY and CDR2 SAAADI. With 6 bases clipped from V and 9 bases from J, the junction kept 5 bases outside the gene matches. The CDR3 consists of 14 residues. The CDR3: CASRGLAGAGEQFF. The CDR3 nucleotides are TGCGCCAGCAGAGGACTAGCGGGAGCCGGTGAGCAGTTCTTC.

The rearrangement joins TRBV7-9 to TRBJ1-2; no clear D gene. V lost 8 bases to trimming and J lost 6 bases, with 10 bases between them. From germline, CDR1 is SEHNR and CDR2 FQNEAQ (reference sequence). CDR3 length: 11 residues. The CDR3 sequence is CASGRDDGYTF. DNA of the CDR3: TGTGCCAGCGGGAGGGATGATGGCTACACCTTC.

The chain has TRBV30 and TRBJ2-1; D is unresolved. The V and J ends lost 0 bases and 10 bases respectively, with 13 bases between them. Germline loops: CDR1 GTSNPN, CDR2 SVGIG (reference sequence). This CDR3 has 13 residues. As DNA, the CDR3 is TGTGCCTGGAGTGTATTTTCGGGTCGCGAGCAGTTCTTC. Translating gives CAWSVFSGREQFF.

This chain links TRBV6-1 with TRBJ2-7; D not certain. This CDR3 has 11 residues. Germline V CDR1 and CDR2: MNHNS, SASEGT. The V end lost 8 bases, the J end lost 4 bases, and 9 bases lay between the germline ends. CDR3: CASYDMYEQYF. DNA of the CDR3: TGTGCCAGCTACGACATGTACGAGCAGTACTTC.

The rearrangement joins TRBV27 to TRBJ1-2; 7 nucleotides align to TRBD1. This CDR3 spans 15 amino acids. J was trimmed by 4 bases and V by 2 bases; bases with no gene match: 7. The germline gives CDR1 MNHEY, CDR2 SMNVEV (reference sequence). The CDR3: CASSLTKTGIYGYTF. In nucleotides, the CDR3 is TGTGCCAGCAGTTTAACCAAGACAGGGATCTATGGCTACACCTTC.